The T cell receptor (beta chain) under discussion was sequenced for a study of early T cells in non-severe SARS-CoV-2 infection. At the level of the study: Bulk RNA taken from unsorted whole blood was sequenced, leaving chains unpaired.

The library protocol tagged individual cDNA molecules with unique molecular identifiers. TCRdb reanalysed the 5' RACE reads using MiXCR and keeps one entry per CDR3 protein. The sample consists of fewer than 75,000 distinct CDR3 sequences, around 20% of them appearing once. Looked up from germline, CDR1 is SEHNR and CDR2 is FQNEAQ (reference sequence). CDR3 size: 13 residues. Losses at the gene ends were 0 bases for V and 6 bases for J; bases not matched to a gene: 0. The genes are TRBV7-9 and TRBJ2-3; TRBD2 aligns across 7 bases. Sequencing used whole blood, obtained at baseline. The sequence derives from an adult who was a healthcare worker with PCR-confirmed SARS-CoV-2 infection or an uninfected control (not recorded which). The CDR3 loop is CASSLAAGDTQYF. CDR3 sequence (DNA): TGTGCCAGCAGCTTAGCAGCGGGGGATACGCAGTATTTT.